Sequencing of this T cell receptor beta chain was carried out in a study of early T cells in non-severe SARS-CoV-2 infection. Study results and limitations: VDJdb-based matching was biased toward anti-spike CD8 responses and missed private and CD4 specificities.

CDR1 SGHDT and CDR2 YYEEEE come from the germline V gene. Trimming removed 0 bases from V and 0 bases from J, with 13 bases in between. There are 17 residues in the CDR3. Attachment of unique molecular identifiers to individual cDNA molecules was performed. TCRdb independently ran MiXCR on the 5' RACE reads; one entry per CDR3 protein. The repertoire holds some 35,000 distinct CDR3 sequences, with roughly 6.8% as singletons. On this clonotype itself: The antigen is undetermined.

The J gene is TRBJ1-3, the V gene TRBV5-6, with D uncertain. The TCR originated in an adult who was a healthcare worker with PCR-confirmed SARS-CoV-2 infection or an uninfected control (not recorded which). The sample was whole blood, taken at baseline. This CDR3 reads CASSLVPDPNSGNTIYF. CDR3 nucleotide sequence: TGTGCCAGCAGCTTGGTTCCAGACCCTAACTCTGGAAACACCATATATTTT.